This T cell receptor (beta chain) was observed in a study of blood T cell repertoires in COVID-19. Looking at the study overall: The United States, Italy and Spain were the sources of the acute and convalescent COVID-19 samples. In each case, the material was cDNA or gDNA derived from T cells, B-cell-depleted T cells, or PBMCs.

In the original analysis: The authors estimated nucleated cell counts from reference gene primer amplification. Profiling relied on immunoSEQ multiplex PCR, and the TCRdb table lists in-frame clones only, not all of them. Clonal size and the V and J genes are those of that table, whereas D and trimming came from the DNA. The sample has around 100,000 clones, over 75% seen once. Trimming took off 3 bases at V and 4 bases at J, with 9 bases between the two ends. In germline, CDR1 is SGHAT, CDR2 FQNNGV. The CDR3 runs to 14 residues. The chain recombines TRBV11-2 with TRBJ1-4; unclear D gene. The source is a middle-aged man with acute or convalescent COVID-19. The sample consisted of peripheral blood. The CDR3 DNA reads as TGTGCCAGCAGCTTGCAGAGACTTAATGAAAAACTGTTTTTT. Protein: CASSLQRLNEKLFF.